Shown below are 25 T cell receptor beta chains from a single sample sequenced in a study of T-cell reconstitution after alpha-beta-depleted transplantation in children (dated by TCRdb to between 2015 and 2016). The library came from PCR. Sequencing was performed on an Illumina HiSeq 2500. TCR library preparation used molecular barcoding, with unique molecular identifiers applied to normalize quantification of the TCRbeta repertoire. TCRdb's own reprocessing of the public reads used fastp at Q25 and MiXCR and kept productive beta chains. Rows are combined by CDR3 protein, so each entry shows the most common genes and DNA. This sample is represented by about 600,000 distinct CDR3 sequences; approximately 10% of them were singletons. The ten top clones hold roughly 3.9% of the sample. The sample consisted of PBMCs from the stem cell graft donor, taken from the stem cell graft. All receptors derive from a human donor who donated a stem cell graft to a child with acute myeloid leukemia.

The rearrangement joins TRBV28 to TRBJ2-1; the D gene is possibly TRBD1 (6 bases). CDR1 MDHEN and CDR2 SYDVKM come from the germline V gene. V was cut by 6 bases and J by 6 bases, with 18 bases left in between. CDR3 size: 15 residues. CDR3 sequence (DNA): TGTGCCAGCAGCGGAGACAGGCTGAGGGGCAATGAGCAGTTCTTC. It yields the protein CASSGDRLRGNEQFF.

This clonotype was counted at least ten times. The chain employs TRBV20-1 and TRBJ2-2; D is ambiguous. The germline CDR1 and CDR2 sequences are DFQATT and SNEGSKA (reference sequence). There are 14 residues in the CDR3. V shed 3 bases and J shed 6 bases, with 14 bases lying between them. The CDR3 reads CSASNPQSPGELFF. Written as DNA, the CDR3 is TGCAGTGCTAGCAACCCGCAATCGCCCGGGGAGCTGTTTTTT.

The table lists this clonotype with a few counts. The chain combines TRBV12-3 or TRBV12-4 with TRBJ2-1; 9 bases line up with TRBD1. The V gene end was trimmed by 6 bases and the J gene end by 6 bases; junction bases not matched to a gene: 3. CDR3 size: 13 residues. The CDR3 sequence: CASRDRGFNEQFF. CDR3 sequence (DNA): TGTGCCAGCAGGGACAGGGGCTTCAATGAGCAGTTCTTC.

The CDR3 sequence: CASSPPTSQETQYF. Written as DNA, the CDR3 is TGTGCCAGCTCACCACCCACTTCACAAGAGACCCAGTACTTC. V usage is TRBV18 and J usage is TRBJ2-5; unclear D gene. Germline CDR1 and CDR2: KGHSH and LQKENI. This CDR3 has 14 residues. Trimming took off 0 bases at V and 2 bases at J, with 7 bases between the two ends.

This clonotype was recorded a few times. CDR3 sequence: CSVEGLAVSSYNEQFF. The DNA for the CDR3 is TGCAGCGTTGAGGGACTAGCGGTAAGCTCCTACAATGAGCAGTTCTTC. The chain joins TRBV29-1 to TRBJ2-1; TRBD2 aligns across 11 bases. V lost 3 bases and J lost 0; bases outside the gene matches: 4. The CDR3 runs 16 residues. Germline V gives CDR1 SQVTM, CDR2 ANQGSEA.

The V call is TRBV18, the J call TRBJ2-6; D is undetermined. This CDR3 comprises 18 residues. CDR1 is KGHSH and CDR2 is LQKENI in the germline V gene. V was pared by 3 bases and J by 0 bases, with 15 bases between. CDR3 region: CASSPVQIKSSGANVLTF. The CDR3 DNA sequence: TGTGCCAGCTCACCGGTTCAGATAAAAAGCTCTGGGGCCAACGTCCTGACTTTC. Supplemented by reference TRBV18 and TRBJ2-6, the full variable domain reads NAGVMQNPRHLVRRRGQEARLRCSPMKGHSHVYWYRQLPEEGLKFMVYLQKENIIDESGMPKERFSAEFPKEGPSILRIQQVVRGDSAAYFCASSPVQIKSSGANVLTFGAGSRLTVL.

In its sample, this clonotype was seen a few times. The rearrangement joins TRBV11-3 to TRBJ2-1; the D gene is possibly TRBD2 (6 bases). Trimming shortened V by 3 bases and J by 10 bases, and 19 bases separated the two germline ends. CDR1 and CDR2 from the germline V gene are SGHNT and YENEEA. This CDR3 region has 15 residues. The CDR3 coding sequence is TGTGCCAGCAGCTTGTCGACCGGGAGCCTTAACGAGCAGTTCTTC. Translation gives CASSLSTGSLNEQFF.

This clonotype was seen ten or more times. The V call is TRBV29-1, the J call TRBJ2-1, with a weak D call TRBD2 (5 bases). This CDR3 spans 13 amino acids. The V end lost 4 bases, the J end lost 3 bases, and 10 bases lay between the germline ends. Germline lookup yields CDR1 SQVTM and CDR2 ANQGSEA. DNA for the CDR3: TGCAGCGTTGCGGGATTAGTCTACAATGAGCAGTTCTTC. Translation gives CSVAGLVYNEQFF.

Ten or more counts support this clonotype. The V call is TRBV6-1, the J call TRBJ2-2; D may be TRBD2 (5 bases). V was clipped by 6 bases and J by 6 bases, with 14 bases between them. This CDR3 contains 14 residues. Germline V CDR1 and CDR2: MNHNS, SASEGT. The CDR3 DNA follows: TGTGCCAGCAGGCCCCCCAGCGGAGCCGGGGAGCTGTTTTTT. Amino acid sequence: CASRPPSGAGELFF.

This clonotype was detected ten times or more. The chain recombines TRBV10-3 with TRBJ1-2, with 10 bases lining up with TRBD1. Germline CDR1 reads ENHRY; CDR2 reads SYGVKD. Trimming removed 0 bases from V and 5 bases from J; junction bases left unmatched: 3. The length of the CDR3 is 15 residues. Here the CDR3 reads CAISESTGGRYGYTF. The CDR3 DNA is TGTGCCATCAGTGAGTCGACAGGGGGCCGTTATGGCTACACCTTC.

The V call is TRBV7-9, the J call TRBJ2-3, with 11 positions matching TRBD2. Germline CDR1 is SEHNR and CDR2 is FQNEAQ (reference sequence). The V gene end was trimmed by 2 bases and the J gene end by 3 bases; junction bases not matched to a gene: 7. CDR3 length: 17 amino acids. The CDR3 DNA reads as TGTGCCAGCAGCTTATTGCCGACTAGCGGGACGACAGATACGCAGTATTTT. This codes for CASSLLPTSGTTDTQYF.

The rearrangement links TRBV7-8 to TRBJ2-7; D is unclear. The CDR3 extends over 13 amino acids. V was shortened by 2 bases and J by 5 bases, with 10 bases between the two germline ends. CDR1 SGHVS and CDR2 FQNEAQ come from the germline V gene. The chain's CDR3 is CASSLRVDHEQYF. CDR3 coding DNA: TGTGCCAGCAGCTTACGGGTCGACCACGAGCAGTACTTC.

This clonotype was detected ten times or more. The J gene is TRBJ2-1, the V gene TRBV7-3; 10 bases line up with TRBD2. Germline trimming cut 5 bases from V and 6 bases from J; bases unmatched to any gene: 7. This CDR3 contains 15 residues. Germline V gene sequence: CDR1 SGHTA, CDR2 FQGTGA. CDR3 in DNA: TGTGCCAGCAGCCTACATTTAGCGGGAGGCAATGAGCAGTTCTTC. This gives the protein CASSLHLAGGNEQFF.

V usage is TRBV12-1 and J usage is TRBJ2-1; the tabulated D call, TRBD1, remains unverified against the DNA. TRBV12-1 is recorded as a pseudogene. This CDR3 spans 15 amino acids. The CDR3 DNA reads TGTGCCAGCAGCTTTGAGGGGGCCTTTTCAAATGAGCAGTTCTTC. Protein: CASSFEGAFSNEQFF.

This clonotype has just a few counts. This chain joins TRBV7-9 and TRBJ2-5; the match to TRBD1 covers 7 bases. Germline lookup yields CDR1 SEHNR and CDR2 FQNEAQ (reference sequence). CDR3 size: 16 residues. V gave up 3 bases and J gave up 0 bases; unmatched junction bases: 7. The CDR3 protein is CASSLTGTAYQETQYF. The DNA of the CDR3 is TGTGCCAGCAGCTTGACCGGGACAGCGTACCAAGAGACCCAGTACTTC.

The CDR3 is CSVERRGGVNTEAFF. The CDR3 DNA follows: TGCAGCGTTGAACGAAGAGGGGGGGTGAACACTGAAGCTTTCTTT. This sequence joins TRBV29-1 and TRBJ1-1; the D gene is possibly TRBD1 (6 bases). Germline-derived CDR1 and CDR2 are SQVTM and ANQGSEA. This CDR3 contains 15 residues. V lost 2 bases and J 0 bases, leaving 13 bases between the germline ends.

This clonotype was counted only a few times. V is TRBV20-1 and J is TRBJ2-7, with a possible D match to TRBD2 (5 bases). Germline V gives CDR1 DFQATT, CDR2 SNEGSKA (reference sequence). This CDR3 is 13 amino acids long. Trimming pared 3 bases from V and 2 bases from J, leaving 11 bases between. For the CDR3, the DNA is TGCAGTGCTAGGTCCGGGAAAACCTACGAGCAGTACTTC. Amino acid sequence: CSARSGKTYEQYF.

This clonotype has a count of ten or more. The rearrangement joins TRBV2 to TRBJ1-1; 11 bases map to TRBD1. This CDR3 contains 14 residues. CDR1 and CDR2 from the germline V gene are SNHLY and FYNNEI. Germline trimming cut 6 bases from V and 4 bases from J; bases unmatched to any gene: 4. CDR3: CASRGTGGLTEAFF. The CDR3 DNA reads TGTGCCAGCAGGGGGACAGGGGGGCTCACTGAAGCTTTCTTT.

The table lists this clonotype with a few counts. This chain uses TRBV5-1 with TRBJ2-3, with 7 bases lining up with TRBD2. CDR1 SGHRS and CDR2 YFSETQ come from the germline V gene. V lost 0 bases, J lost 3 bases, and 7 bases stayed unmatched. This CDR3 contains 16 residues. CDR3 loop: CASSLEGGTGTDTQYF. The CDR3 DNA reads TGCGCCAGCAGCTTGGAGGGAGGGACTGGGACAGATACGCAGTATTTT.

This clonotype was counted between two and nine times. The DNA for the CDR3 is TGCAGTGCTAGGGAGGCGGGCGGGAGTGTATACGAGCAGTACTTC. Encoded protein: CSAREAGGSVYEQYF. The V call is TRBV20-1, the J call TRBJ2-7; 7 bases fit TRBD2. With V trimmed by 3 bases and J by 4 bases, 12 bases remained unmatched. Germline V gene sequence: CDR1 DFQATT, CDR2 SNEGSKA (reference sequence). This CDR3 region has 15 residues.

The CDR3 DNA reads TGTGCCAGCTCACCATCCGGACTAGCGGGGTACGAGCAGTACTTC. Protein: CASSPSGLAGYEQYF. V is TRBV18 and J is TRBJ2-7; 12 bases are shared with TRBD2. The CDR3 is 15 amino acids. In germline, CDR1 is KGHSH, CDR2 LQKENI. Trimming at V came to 2 bases and at J to 4 bases, leaving 3 bases not matched to a gene.

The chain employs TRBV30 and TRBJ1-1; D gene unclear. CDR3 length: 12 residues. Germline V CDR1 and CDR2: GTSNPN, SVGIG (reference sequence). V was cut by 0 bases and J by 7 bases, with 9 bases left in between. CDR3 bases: TGTGCCTGGAGTGTTGAACCTTATGAAGCTTTCTTT. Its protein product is CAWSVEPYEAFF.

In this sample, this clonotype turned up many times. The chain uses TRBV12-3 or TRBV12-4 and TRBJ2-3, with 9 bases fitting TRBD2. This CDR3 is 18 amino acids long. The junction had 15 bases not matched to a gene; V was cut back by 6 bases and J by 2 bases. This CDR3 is CASRPIPGLAKYTDTQYF. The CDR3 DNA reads TGTGCCAGCAGACCGATTCCGGGACTAGCAAAATACACAGATACGCAGTATTTT.

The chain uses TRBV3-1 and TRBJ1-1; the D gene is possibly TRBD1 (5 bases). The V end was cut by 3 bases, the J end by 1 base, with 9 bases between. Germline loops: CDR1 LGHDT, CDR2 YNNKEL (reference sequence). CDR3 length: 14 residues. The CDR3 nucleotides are TGTGCCAGCAGCCAGGGACGGCAGAACACTGAAGCTTTCTTT. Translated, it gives CASSQGRQNTEAFF.

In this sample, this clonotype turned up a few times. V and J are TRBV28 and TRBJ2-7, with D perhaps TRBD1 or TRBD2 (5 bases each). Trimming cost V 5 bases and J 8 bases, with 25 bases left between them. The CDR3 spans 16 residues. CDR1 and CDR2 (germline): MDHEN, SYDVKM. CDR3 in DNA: TGTGCCAGCAGTCCGCAGTACGGGGCCAAAGTGGTGAAGCAGTACTTC. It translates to CASSPQYGAKVVKQYF.